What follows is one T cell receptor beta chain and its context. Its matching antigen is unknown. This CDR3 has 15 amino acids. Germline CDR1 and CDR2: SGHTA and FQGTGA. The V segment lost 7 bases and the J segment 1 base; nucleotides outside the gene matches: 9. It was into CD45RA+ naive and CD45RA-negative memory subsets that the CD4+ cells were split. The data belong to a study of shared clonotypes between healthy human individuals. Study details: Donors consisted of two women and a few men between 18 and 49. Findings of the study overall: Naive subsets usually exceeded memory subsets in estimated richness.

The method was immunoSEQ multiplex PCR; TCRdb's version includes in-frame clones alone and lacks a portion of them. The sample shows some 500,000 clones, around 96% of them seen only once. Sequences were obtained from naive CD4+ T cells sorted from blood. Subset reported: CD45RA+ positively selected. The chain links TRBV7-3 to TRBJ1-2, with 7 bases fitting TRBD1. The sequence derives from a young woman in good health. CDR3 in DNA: TGTGCCAGCACCCCAGGCGGGACAGATAACTATGGCTACACCTTC. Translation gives CASTPGGTDNYGYTF. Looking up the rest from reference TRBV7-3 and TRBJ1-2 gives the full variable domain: GAGVSQTPSNKVTEKGKYVELRCDPISGHTALYWYRQSLGQGPEFLIYFQGTGAADDSGLPNDRFFAVRPEGSVSTLKIQRTERGDSAVYLCASTPGGTDNYGYTFGSGTRLTVV.